This T cell receptor beta chain was identified in a study of blood T cell repertoires in COVID-19. V was shortened by 6 bases and J by 3 bases, with 9 bases between the two germline ends. CDR1 is MDHEN, CDR2 SYDVKM, per germline. The CDR3 totals 12 residues. Libraries were prepared by immunoSEQ multiplex PCR; TCRdb keeps only in-frame clonotypes and omits some of them. The table shows about 500,000 clones, with about 89% occurring only once. The chain has TRBV28 and TRBJ2-7, with a possible D match to TRBD1 (5 bases). Sequenced sample: peripheral blood. The sequence was obtained from a woman aged 50 to 60 with COVID-19, enrolled during active disease. The DNA for the CDR3 is TGTGCCAGCAGAGAAGACAGCTACGAGCAGTACTTC. Translating it yields CASREDSYEQYF.